One sample yielded the 26 T cell receptor beta chains listed below, sequenced in a study of T cell repertoires in cytomegalovirus infection. TCRdb reprocessed the reads with MiXCR, giving one entry per CDR3 protein. The table lists around 70,000 distinct CDR3 sequences, under 30% of them singletons. These receptors have no identified antigens. The sequenced sample was CD8+ T cells from cultured PBMCs, obtained from culture after CMV antigen stimulation. These receptors were collected from a human donor in good health (CMV status not recorded). Some clones in this sample may be carry-over from other donors' samples.

This clonotype appeared a single time. A read error is possible here, since a much larger clone lies one base away. This sequence joins TRBV7-2 and TRBJ2-1; D might be TRBD2 (6 bases). CDR1 is SGHTA, CDR2 FQGNSA, per germline. This CDR3 has 19 amino acids. The DNA of the CDR3 is TGTGCCAGCAGCTTAGCGAGGGATAGACGGGGAGGCTCCTACAATGAGCAGCTCTTC. This codes for CASSLARDRRGGSYNEQLF.

V gene TRBV6-2 or TRBV6-3 combines with J gene TRBJ1-2, with D hard to call. V lost 0 bases, J lost 6 bases, and 8 bases lay in between. Germline assignment: CDR1 MNHEY and CDR2 SVGEGT. The CDR3 runs 13 residues. CDR3 sequence reads: CASSYSIRHGYTF. For the CDR3, the DNA is TGTGCCAGCAGTTACTCGATCAGACATGGCTACACCTTC.

This clonotype was seen repeatedly, ten times or more. The chain has TRBV12-3 or TRBV12-4 and TRBJ2-7; TRBD2 matches at 9 bases. The trim removed 7 bases at V and 3 bases at J, leaving 10 bases unmatched. CDR3 length: 15 residues. Here the CDR3 reads CASTWTSAPHYEQYF. As DNA, the CDR3 is TGTGCCAGCACCTGGACTAGCGCTCCTCACTACGAGCAGTACTTC.

The chain couples TRBV27 to TRBJ2-7, with D possibly matching TRBD1 (5 bases). The V gene lost 2 bases and the J gene lost 1 base, with 15 bases spanning the gap. The CDR3 is 16 residues long. Germline lookup yields CDR1 MNHEY and CDR2 SMNVEV (reference sequence). CDR3 amino acids: CASSLSRQGPSYEQYF. CDR3 in DNA: TGTGCCAGCAGTTTAAGTCGGCAGGGCCCTTCCTACGAGCAGTACTTC.

This clonotype was found a few times. V and J are TRBV28 and TRBJ1-1; 12 bases agree with TRBD1. This CDR3 is 17 amino acids long. Looked up from germline, CDR1 is MDHEN and CDR2 is SYDVKM. V lost 5 bases, J lost 3 bases, and 10 bases stayed unmatched. CDR3 sequence reads: CASSLPGTGGGYTEAFF. CDR3 in DNA: TGTGCCAGCAGTCTCCCCGGGACAGGGGGCGGCTACACTGAAGCTTTCTTT.

This chain joins TRBV20-1 and TRBJ2-1; either TRBD1 or TRBD2 may supply D (5 bases each). This CDR3 is 15 amino acids long. Germline V lookup: CDR1 DFQATT, CDR2 SNEGSKA (reference sequence). V shed 0 bases and J shed 4 bases, with 13 bases lying between them. CDR3 sequence: CSAREAGTDYNEQFF. CDR3 bases: TGCAGTGCTAGAGAGGCCGGGACGGATTACAATGAGCAGTTCTTC.

The chain recombines TRBV4-3 with TRBJ1-1; 8 bases agree with TRBD1. The germline CDR1 and CDR2 sequences are LGHNA and YSLEER. The V gene end was trimmed by 0 bases and the J gene end by 4 bases; junction bases not matched to a gene: 19. The CDR3 covers 20 residues. Written as DNA, the CDR3 is TGCGCCAGCAGCCAAGATTGGGAGAGGCAGGGGGCGTCTATGGTCACTGAAGCTTTCTTT. It encodes CASSQDWERQGASMVTEAFF.

The chain couples TRBV9 to TRBJ1-2; 8 positions match TRBD1. The CDR3 totals 17 residues. Trimming at V came to 0 bases and at J to 0 bases, leaving 7 bases not matched to a gene. Per germline, CDR1 SGDLS and CDR2 YYNGEE. The CDR3, as DNA: TGTGCCAGCAGCGTAGCTAACAGGGGGATCGCTAACTATGGCTACACCTTC. This codes for CASSVANRGIANYGYTF.

CDR3 residues: CASRKTSGGEQYF. CDR3 sequence (DNA): TGTGCCAGCAGAAAGACTAGCGGGGGCGAGCAGTACTTC. The chain has TRBV6-5 and TRBJ2-7; 12 bases are shared with TRBD2. Per the germline V gene, CDR1 is MNHEY and CDR2 is SVGAGI. CDR3 length: 13 amino acids. V was pared by 6 bases and J by 6 bases, with 3 bases of the junction left unmatched.

The DNA for the CDR3 is TGTGCCAGCAGGAAAGTGCAGAGCAATCAGCCCCAGCATTTT. Amino acid sequence: CASRKVQSNQPQHF. The V and J genes are TRBV27 and TRBJ1-5, with unresolved D. The CDR3 sequence is 14 residues long. V gave up 6 bases and J gave up 1 base, with 10 bases separating them. Germline lookup yields CDR1 MNHEY and CDR2 SMNVEV (reference sequence).

As concerns this clonotype: The CDR3 end shows no conserved phenylalanine or tryptophan, and so a read error is likely. The limits of the CDR3 on the DNA are not certain, so only TCRdb's listed CDR3 is given. V is TRBV4-1 and J is TRBJ1-2; TRBD1 is the table's D call, not checked against the DNA. Germline CDR1 is MGHRA and CDR2 is YSYEKL. The CDR3 is 14 residues long, ends included. CDR3 in amino acids: CASSQDRMTGLYNL.

This clonotype was picked up one time. The CDR3 coding sequence is TGTGCCAGCAGCTTATCCGGACAGGGTTTGTATCAGCCCCAGCATTTT. As protein: CASSLSGQGLYQPQHF. The chain is built from TRBV7-8 and TRBJ1-5, with TRBD1 matching over 8 bases. V was clipped by 2 bases and J by 5 bases; unmatched bases: 8. Germline lookup yields CDR1 SGHVS and CDR2 FQNEAQ. This CDR3 comprises 16 residues.

The chain uses TRBV15 and TRBJ2-3; D uncertain. V lost 3 bases to trimming and J lost 6 bases, with 13 bases between them. In germline, CDR1 is LNHNV, CDR2 YYDKDF (reference sequence). The CDR3 has 14 residues. The CDR3 DNA is TGTGCCACCAGCAGGATCGACGTTTCCGATACGCAGTATTTT. It encodes CATSRIDVSDTQYF.

The V gene is TRBV28, the J gene TRBJ1-1; D gene unclear. The CDR3 spans 13 residues. V lost 6 bases to trimming and J lost 2 bases, with 10 bases between them. The germline CDR1 and CDR2 sequences are MDHEN and SYDVKM. In DNA, the CDR3 is TGTGCCAGCAGCAACCGGGGAAACACTGAAGCTTTCTTT. This sequence encodes CASSNRGNTEAFF.

The chain has TRBV5-1 and TRBJ2-3, with D perhaps matching TRBD1 (7 bases). This CDR3 is 16 amino acids long. Germline V gives CDR1 SGHRS, CDR2 YFSETQ. V lost 9 bases to trimming and J lost 1 base, with 21 bases between them. The CDR3 protein is CATQWGDSSRTDTQYF. The DNA of the CDR3 is TGCGCCACCCAGTGGGGGGACAGTTCTCGCACAGATACGCAGTATTTT.

The table lists this clonotype with a few counts. The rearrangement uses TRBV7-9 and TRBJ2-5; 8 nucleotides align to TRBD2. This CDR3 is built from 16 residues. CDR1 is SEHNR, CDR2 FQNEAQ, per germline (reference sequence). V lost 5 bases, J lost 4 bases, and 12 bases stayed unmatched. CDR3 loop: CASSPRTSKVAETQYF. The CDR3 DNA sequence: TGTGCCAGCAGCCCGCGGACTAGCAAGGTGGCAGAGACCCAGTACTTC.

This clonotype was detected many times. Its ends do not fully match the called genes, so a read error is possible. This sequence joins TRBV7-7 and TRBJ2-1; D call uncertain. CDR3 length: 15 residues. Germline V gene sequence: CDR1 SSHAT, CDR2 FNYEAQ (reference sequence). Here the CDR3 DNA reads TGTGCTAGCAGCCGTGACCTGAGCTCCTACAATGAGCAGTTCTTC. Its translation is CASSRDLSSYNEQFF. The full variable domain, its missing parts supplied by reference TRBV7-7 and TRBJ2-1, is GAGVSQSPRYKVTKRGQDVTLRCDPISSHATLYWYQQALGQGPEFLTYFNYEAQPDKSGLPSDRFSAERPEGSISTLTIQRTEQRDSAMYRCASSRDLSSYNEQFFGPGTRLTVL.

In its sample, this clonotype was seen a few times. This rearrangement joins TRBV27 to TRBJ1-2; TRBD1 matches 9 bases. This CDR3 region has 15 residues. V dropped 4 bases and J dropped 7; count of bases not matched to a gene: 10. Germline loops: CDR1 MNHEY, CDR2 SMNVEV (reference sequence). The CDR3 DNA sequence: TGTGCCAGCAGTTCCGCCTGGGACAGGGATCCTGGCTACACCTTC. Its protein is CASSSAWDRDPGYTF.

Only a few counts were recorded for this clonotype. The chain is built from TRBV9 and TRBJ2-3, with TRBD1 matching over 10 bases. The V and J ends lost 2 bases and 3 bases, in that order; junction bases with no gene match: 6. CDR1 is SGDLS and CDR2 is YYNGEE in the germline V gene. The length of the CDR3 is 16 residues. The CDR3 nucleotides are TGTGCCAGCAGCGTCTCGGGGACAGGGGCTACAGATACGCAGTATTTT. Translation: CASSVSGTGATDTQYF.

The genes are TRBV20-1 and TRBJ1-6, with 8 bases that match TRBD1. The CDR3 runs 15 residues. J gave up 5 bases and V 6 bases, and 9 bases lay outside the gene matches. From germline, CDR1 is DFQATT and CDR2 SNEGSKA (reference sequence). CDR3 nucleotide sequence: TGCAGTGCCCCCCCGGGACAGGACCATAATTCACCCCTCCACTTT. It encodes CSAPPGQDHNSPLHF.

V gene TRBV5-1 combines with J gene TRBJ2-3; D might be TRBD1 or TRBD2, each matching 5 bases. Germline CDR1 reads SGHRS; CDR2 reads YFSETQ. This CDR3 region has 15 residues. With 0 bases removed from V and 1 base from J, the gap between germline ends came to 9 bases. The CDR3 DNA follows: TGCGCCAGCAGCTTGGCGGGGACCCGCACAGATACGCAGTATTTT. Encoded protein: CASSLAGTRTDTQYF.

This clonotype came up many times. V is TRBV7-8 and J is TRBJ2-7; the D gene is possibly TRBD1 (6 bases). Trimming cost V 7 bases and J 6 bases, with 22 bases left between them. Germline V gene lookup returns CDR1 SGHVS and CDR2 FQNEAQ. There are 15 residues in the CDR3. The CDR3 protein is CASTNAGVPLGEQYF. The DNA for the CDR3 is TGTGCCAGCACCAACGCAGGGGTCCCCCTGGGCGAGCAGTACTTC. Supplemented by reference TRBV7-8 and TRBJ2-7, the full variable domain reads GAGVSQSPRYKVAKRGQDVALRCDPISGHVSLFWYQQALGQGPEFLTYFQNEAQLDKSGLPSDRFFAERPEGSVSTLKIQRTQQEDSAVYLCASTNAGVPLGEQYFGPGTRLTVT.

The V gene is TRBV20-1, the J gene TRBJ2-7, with TRBD2 matching over 7 bases. The CDR3 runs 14 residues. The V segment lost 0 bases and the J segment 3 bases; nucleotides outside the gene matches: 5. Per germline, CDR1 DFQATT and CDR2 SNEGSKA (reference sequence). In DNA, the CDR3 is TGCAGTGCTAGAGATCCTAGCGGAAACTACGAGCAGTACTTC. Encoded protein: CSARDPSGNYEQYF.

This clonotype has a count of ten or more. The chain joins TRBV28 to TRBJ1-5, with a tentative D call TRBD1 (6 bases). Germline CDR1 is MDHEN and CDR2 is SYDVKM. The CDR3 extends over 13 amino acids. V lost 7 bases and J 6 bases, leaving 13 bases between the germline ends. Here the CDR3 reads CASTPGGGQPQHF. CDR3 DNA: TGTGCCAGCACCCCGGGAGGGGGTCAGCCCCAGCATTTT.

This rearrangement joins TRBV9 to TRBJ2-3; 12 positions agree with TRBD2. V dropped 4 bases and J dropped 0; count of bases not matched to a gene: 3. Per the germline V gene, CDR1 is SGDLS and CDR2 is YYNGEE. The CDR3 spans 16 residues. CDR3 in DNA: TGTGCCAGCAGCCCAGGGACTAGCGGGAGCACAGATACGCAGTATTTT. Its translation is CASSPGTSGSTDTQYF.

This clonotype was counted many times. This chain connects TRBV7-8 to TRBJ1-5, with D possibly matching TRBD1 (6 bases). V was clipped by 5 bases and J by 6 bases, with 14 bases between them. Germline CDR1 is SGHVS and CDR2 is FQNEAQ. The CDR3 has 14 amino acids. The CDR3 is CASSLGGAGQPQHF. In DNA form, the CDR3 reads TGTGCCAGCAGCCTGGGGGGCGCGGGTCAGCCCCAGCATTTT. The variable domain in full, with the rest retrieved from reference TRBV7-8 and TRBJ1-5, is GAGVSQSPRYKVAKRGQDVALRCDPISGHVSLFWYQQALGQGPEFLTYFQNEAQLDKSGLPSDRFFAERPEGSVSTLKIQRTQQEDSAVYLCASSLGGAGQPQHFGDGTRLSIL.